This TCR beta chain was documented in a study of identical twins. Study-wide findings and caveats: High-abundance cord blood beta clonotypes had fewer insertions; memory repertoires showed none. Cross-sectional statistics underpinned the conclusions; the same donors were not followed.

Trimming at V came to 9 bases and at J to 8 bases, leaving 12 bases not matched to a gene. The CDR3 is 14 amino acids. As for this clonotype: Antigen: not known.

Addition of a universal primer site occurred through template switching, and cDNA carried unique molecular identifiers. Each CDR3 protein gets one entry after TCRdb re-called the 5' RACE reads with MiXCR. The profile covers approximately 530,000 distinct CDR3 sequences, with approximately 20% appearing a single time and approximately 0.5% taken by the ten largest. These data were also filed under a second study, of yellow fever vaccine responses in identical twins.

This TCR came from a young woman in good health. The sample taken for sequencing was CD4+ T cells sorted from blood. The chain recombines TRBV12-3 or TRBV12-4 with TRBJ2-1; 8 bases fit TRBD2. The CDR3 DNA reads as TGTGCCAGTTTCTCCGGGGGGGATTGGTATGAGCAGTTCTTC. As protein: CASFSGGDWYEQFF.